This TCR beta chain is drawn from a study of vaccination and CD4 T cells after COVID-19. Specified treatment: roughly 10-day PBMC culture with coronavirus spike peptide pools or control peptides (ViraFEST assay). PCR tests turned positive between March and December 2020, before US Alpha, Beta and Delta variants. For this clonotype: What it binds is not known.

The Oncomine TCR Beta short-read assay was applied to DNA of cultured CD4+ T cells. TCRdb redid the calling of the PCR reads with MiXCR, one entry per CDR3 protein. Altogether about 13,000 distinct CDR3 sequences are present, approximately 63% being singletons, with the ten largest covering around 10%. The sample comprised CD4+ T cells from blood, cultured in vitro. The sequence came from a human donor who had recovered from COVID-19.

The CDR3 loop reads CASSLSPGSLPYEQYF. For the CDR3, the DNA is TGTGCCAGCAGTTTATCCCCCGGATCTCTCCCCTACGAGCAGTACTTC. This chain connects TRBV12-3 or TRBV12-4 to TRBJ2-7; D uncertain. This CDR3 is 16 amino acids long. With 2 bases removed from V and 2 bases from J, the gap between germline ends came to 16 bases.